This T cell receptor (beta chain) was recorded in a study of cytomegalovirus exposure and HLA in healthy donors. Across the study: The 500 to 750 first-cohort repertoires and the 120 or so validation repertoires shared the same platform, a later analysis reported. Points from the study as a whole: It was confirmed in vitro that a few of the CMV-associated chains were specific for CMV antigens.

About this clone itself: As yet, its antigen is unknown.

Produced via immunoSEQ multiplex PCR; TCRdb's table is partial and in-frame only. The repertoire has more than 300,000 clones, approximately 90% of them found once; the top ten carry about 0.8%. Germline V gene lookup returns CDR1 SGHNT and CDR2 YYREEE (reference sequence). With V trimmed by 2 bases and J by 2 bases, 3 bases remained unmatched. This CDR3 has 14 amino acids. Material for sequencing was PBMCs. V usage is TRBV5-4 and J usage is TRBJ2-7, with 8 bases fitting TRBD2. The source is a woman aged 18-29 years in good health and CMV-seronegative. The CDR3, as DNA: TGTGCCAGCAGCTTAGCGGGGGACACCTACGAGCAGTACTTC. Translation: CASSLAGDTYEQYF.